A selection of T cell receptor beta chains follows, all from one sample in a study of blood T cell repertoires in COVID-19. The data were produced by immunoSEQ multiplex PCR, yet TCRdb's version contains in-frame clones alone and is incomplete. This sample has roughly 260,000 clones; approximately 83% occur once, and the top ten carry less than 2.5%. The sequenced sample consisted of PBMCs or T cells enriched from blood (not recorded which). The source of these receptors is a woman aged 45-65 years who had recovered from COVID-19. CDR3s include the opening cysteine and the closing phenylalanine or tryptophan. A D gene is named only where the DNA matches it firmly. Size is omitted from some rows. Given values are once, few, many or a class for expanded clones.

clone_size	v_call	cdr3_length	j_call	d_call	cdr3_aa	cdr3_nt
few	TRBV7-9	17	TRBJ2-5	TRBD2	CASSFPLAGLDLETQYF	TGTGCCAGCAGCTTCCCTCTAGCGGGACTGGATCTTGAGACCCAGTACTTC
few	TRBV20-1	14	TRBJ2-7	TRBD2	CSASSSGRSQVLYF	TGCAGTGCTAGTTCTAGCGGGAGGTCCCAGGTTTTGTACTTC
.	TRBV11-2	15	TRBJ2-7	TRBD1	CASSSPRTGFYEQYF	TGTGCCAGCAGCTCACCCCGGACAGGGTTCTACGAGCAGTACTTC
.	TRBV5-1	16	TRBJ2-5	TRBD1	CASSTGQGSPQETQYF	TGCGCCAGCAGCACCGGACAGGGGTCACCCCAAGAGACCCAGTACTTC
few	TRBV7-6	15	TRBJ1-5	.	CASSSSGRGDQPQHF	TGTGCCAGCAGCTCTAGCGGCAGGGGAGATCAGCCCCAGCATTTT
.	TRBV4-1	14	TRBJ2-7	.	CASSQSTGFYEQYF	TGCGCCAGCAGCCAATCGACGGGGTTCTACGAGCAGTACTTC
.	TRBV2	13	TRBJ2-7	.	CASSEAAGIEQYF	TGTGCCAGCAGTGAAGCGGCGGGGATCGAGCAGTACTTC
.	TRBV10-2	15	TRBJ1-2	.	CASSEEGLGNYGYTF	TGCGCCAGCAGTGAAGAGGGCCTAGGGAACTATGGCTACACCTTC
.	TRBV5-6	14	TRBJ1-2	.	CASSLGALQGGYTF	TGTGCCAGCAGCTTGGGCGCCCTACAGGGTGGCTACACCTTC
.	TRBV5-5	14	TRBJ1-1	TRBD1	CASSSRVQGTEAFF	TGTGCCAGCAGCTCCCGTGTACAGGGGACTGAAGCTTTCTTT
.	TRBV4-1	16	TRBJ2-4	TRBD1	CASSHIARGTQNIQYF	TGCGCCAGCAGCCATATAGCCAGGGGGACCCAAAACATTCAGTACTTC
.	TRBV30	12	TRBJ1-2	.	CAWTQGVYGYTF	TGTGCCTGGACGCAGGGTGTTTATGGCTACACCTTC
.	TRBV5-4	14	TRBJ2-3	TRBD2	CASRHSGRTDTQYF	TGTGCCAGCCGGCATAGCGGGAGAACAGATACGCAGTATTTT
.	TRBV21-1	14	TRBJ2-7	.	CASSKLLRSYEQYF	TGTGCCAGCAGCAAACTATTAAGATCCTACGAGCAGTACTTC
.	TRBV12-5	14	TRBJ1-6	.	CACSGSKSNSPLHF	TGTGCTTGCTCCGGGAGTAAAAGCAATTCACCCCTCCACTTT
.	TRBV7-2	15	TRBJ1-2	.	CASSLVAANFYGYTF	TGTGCCAGCAGCTTAGTAGCAGCGAACTTCTATGGCTACACCTTC
.	TRBV3-1/TRBV3-2	15	TRBJ1-6	.	CASSPYTGDNSPLHF	TGTGCCAGCAGCCCCTACACGGGGGACAATTCACCCCTCCACTTT
.	TRBV7-9	15	TRBJ2-1	TRBD2	CASSRGLAGGNEQFF	TGTGCCAGCAGCCGGGGACTAGCGGGGGGGAATGAGCAGTTCTTC
.	TRBV7-9	13	TRBJ2-7	.	CASSLDTSHEQYF	TGTGCCAGCAGCTTAGATACTAGCCACGAGCAGTACTTC
once	TRBV5-1	15	TRBJ2-5	TRBD1	CASRGTAELTETQYF	TGCGCCAGCAGAGGGACAGCGGAGCTCACCGAGACCCAGTACTTC
.	TRBV11-1	14	TRBJ1-6	.	CASSLKLVGSPLHF	TGTGCCAGCAGCTTAAAACTGGTTGGTTCACCCCTCCACTTT
.	TRBV19	16	TRBJ1-2	TRBD1	CASSLHRRRTGTGYTF	TGTGCCAGTAGTCTACACCGCCGGCGGACAGGGACTGGCTACACCTTC
.	TRBV16	14	TRBJ2-7	TRBD2	CASSWGLAGGEQYF	TGTGCCAGCAGCTGGGGACTAGCGGGAGGTGAGCAGTACTTC
.	TRBV7-6	15	TRBJ2-1	TRBD2	CASSSSSGGYNEQFF	TGTGCCAGCAGCTCCTCTAGCGGGGGGTACAATGAGCAGTTCTTC
.	TRBV7-9	14	TRBJ2-7	TRBD2	CASSYSSGTNEQYF	TGTGCCAGCAGCTATTCTAGCGGGACTAACGAGCAGTACTTC
.	TRBV3-1/TRBV3-2	13	TRBJ1-3	TRBD1	CASSPTGTNTIYF	TGTGCCAGCAGCCCGACAGGGACAAACACCATATATTTT
.	TRBV6-5	14	TRBJ1-5	.	CASRVRSWNQPQHF	TGTGCCAGCAGGGTCCGGAGTTGGAATCAGCCCCAGCATTTT
.	TRBV11-2	15	TRBJ1-4	TRBD1	CASSLGQVFREKLFF	TGTGCCAGCAGCTTGGGACAGGTCTTCAGGGAAAAACTGTTTTTT
once	TRBV7-9	15	TRBJ1-1	TRBD1	CASSLGGQPNTEAFF	TGTGCCAGCAGCTTAGGGGGACAGCCGAACACTGAAGCTTTCTTT
.	TRBV5-4	15	TRBJ1-4	TRBD1	CASSFSGGIEEKLFF	TGTGCCAGCAGCTTTTCAGGGGGGATTGAAGAAAAACTGTTTTTT
.	TRBV2	15	TRBJ2-7	.	CASSDAYSRVDEQYF	TGTGCCAGCAGTGACGCCTATAGCAGGGTCGACGAGCAGTACTTC